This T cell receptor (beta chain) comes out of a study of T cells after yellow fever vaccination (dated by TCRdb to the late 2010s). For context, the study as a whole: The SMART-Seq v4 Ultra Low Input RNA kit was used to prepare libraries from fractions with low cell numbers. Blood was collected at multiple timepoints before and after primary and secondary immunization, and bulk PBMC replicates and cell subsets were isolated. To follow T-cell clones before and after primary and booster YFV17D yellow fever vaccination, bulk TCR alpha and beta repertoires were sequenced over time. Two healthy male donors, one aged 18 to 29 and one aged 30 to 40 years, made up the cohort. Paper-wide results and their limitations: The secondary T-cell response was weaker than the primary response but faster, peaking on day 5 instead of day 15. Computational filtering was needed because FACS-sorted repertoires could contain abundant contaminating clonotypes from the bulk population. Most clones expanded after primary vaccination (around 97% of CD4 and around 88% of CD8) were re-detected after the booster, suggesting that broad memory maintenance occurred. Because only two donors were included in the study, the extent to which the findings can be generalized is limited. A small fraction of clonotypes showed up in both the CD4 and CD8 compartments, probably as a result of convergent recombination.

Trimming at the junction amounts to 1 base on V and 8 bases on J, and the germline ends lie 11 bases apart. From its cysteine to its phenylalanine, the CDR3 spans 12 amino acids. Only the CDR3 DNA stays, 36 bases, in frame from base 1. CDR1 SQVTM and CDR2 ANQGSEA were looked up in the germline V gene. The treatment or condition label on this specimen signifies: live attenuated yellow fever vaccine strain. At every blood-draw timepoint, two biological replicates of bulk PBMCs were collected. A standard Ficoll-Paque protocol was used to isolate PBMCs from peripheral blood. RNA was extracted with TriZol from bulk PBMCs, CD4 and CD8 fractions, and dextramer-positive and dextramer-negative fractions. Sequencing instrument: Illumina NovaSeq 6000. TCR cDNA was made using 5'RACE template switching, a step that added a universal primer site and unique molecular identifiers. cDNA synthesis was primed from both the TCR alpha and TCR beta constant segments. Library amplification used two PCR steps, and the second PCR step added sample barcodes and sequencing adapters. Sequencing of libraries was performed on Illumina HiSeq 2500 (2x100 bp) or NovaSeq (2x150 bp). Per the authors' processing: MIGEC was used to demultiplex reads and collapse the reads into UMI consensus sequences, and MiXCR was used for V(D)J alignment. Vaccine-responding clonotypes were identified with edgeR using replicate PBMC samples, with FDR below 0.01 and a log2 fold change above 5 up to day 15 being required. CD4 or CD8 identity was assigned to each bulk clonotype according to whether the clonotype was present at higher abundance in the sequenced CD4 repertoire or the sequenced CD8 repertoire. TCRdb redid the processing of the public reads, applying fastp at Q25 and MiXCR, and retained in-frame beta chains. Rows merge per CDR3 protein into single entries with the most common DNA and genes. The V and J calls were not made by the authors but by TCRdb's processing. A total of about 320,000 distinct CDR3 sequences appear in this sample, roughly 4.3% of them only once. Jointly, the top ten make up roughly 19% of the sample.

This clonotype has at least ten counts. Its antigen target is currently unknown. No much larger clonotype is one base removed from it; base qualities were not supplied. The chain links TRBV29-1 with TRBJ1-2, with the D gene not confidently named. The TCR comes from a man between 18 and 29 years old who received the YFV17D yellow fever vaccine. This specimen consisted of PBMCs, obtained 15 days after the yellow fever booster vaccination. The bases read TGCAGCGTTGAAGGGGCAGGAGGCGGCTACACCTTC. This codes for CSVEGAGGGYTF. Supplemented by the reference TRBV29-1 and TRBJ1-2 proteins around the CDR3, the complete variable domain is SAVISQKPSRDICQRGTSLTIQCQVDSQVTMMFWYRQQPGQSLTLIATANQGSEATYESGFVIDKFPISRPNLTFSTLTVSNMSPEDSSIYLCSVEGAGGGYTFGSGTRLTVV.